The table lists the clone carrying this T cell receptor beta chain with many counts. Regions amplified from RNA transcripts were the TCR beta CDR3 regions. Initially, a first-round RT-PCR of the TCR CDR3 employed the HTBI primer set. TCRdb reprocessed the multiplex PCR reads via MiXCR and lists one record per CDR3 protein. Among 300,000 to 450,000 distinct CDR3 sequences listed, under 15% were seen once. The sample comes from a study of T cells in Graves' hyperthyroidism and ophthalmopathy. On the study more broadly: Peripheral blood specimens were obtained at initial diagnosis, prior to any treatment.

This TCR was recovered from a woman aged 25 to 45 with Graves' hyperthyroidism. The sequencing input was blood.

The CDR3 bases are TGTGCCAGCAGCCAAGGGACAGGGGTTAACGAGCAGTACTTC. It is translated as CASSQGTGVNEQYF. The genes are TRBV3-1 and TRBJ2-7; TRBD1 matches at 9 bases. The V and J ends lost 1 base and 5 bases, in that order; junction bases with no gene match: 3. Germline CDR1 LGHDT, CDR2 YNNKEL (reference sequence). The CDR3 totals 14 residues.